This T cell receptor beta chain was identified during a study of cytomegalovirus exposure and HLA in healthy donors. Study outcomes and limitations: For most TCR beta V segments, an earlier analysis put the productive rate at about 87% or about 30% of the time. While the bulk of TCR sequences proved rare, some public TCRs turned up in many donors.

The ends were cut back, 5 bases at V and 4 bases at J, with 11 bases in the middle. Germline loops: CDR1 SGHAT, CDR2 FQDESV (reference sequence). The CDR3 contains 13 residues. This clone was detected once. Its matching antigen is unknown. PCR employed 60 Vbeta and 13 Jbeta primers. Measured with immunoSEQ multiplex PCR; TCRdb has only the in-frame clones, and not every one. This sample has 120,000 or so clones; approximately 87% occur once, and the top ten carry 20%. Sequencing was done on a sample of PBMCs. The sequence came from a man younger than 35 in good health and CMV-seropositive. The J gene is TRBJ1-2, the V gene TRBV11-1, with D possibly TRBD1 on 6 matching bases. CDR3 DNA sequence: TGTGCCAGCAGCCAGGGACAAGTCTATGGCTACACCTTC. It yields the protein CASSQGQVYGYTF.